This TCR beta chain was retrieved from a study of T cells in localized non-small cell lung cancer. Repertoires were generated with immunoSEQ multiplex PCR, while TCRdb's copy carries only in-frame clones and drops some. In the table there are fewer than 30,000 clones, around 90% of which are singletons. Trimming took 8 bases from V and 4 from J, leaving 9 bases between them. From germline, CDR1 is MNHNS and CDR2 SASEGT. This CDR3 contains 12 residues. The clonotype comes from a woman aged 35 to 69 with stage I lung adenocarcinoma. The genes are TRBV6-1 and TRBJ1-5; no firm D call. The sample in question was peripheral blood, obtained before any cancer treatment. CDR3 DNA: TGTGCCAGCCGTCTGCTTAATCAGCCCCAGCATTTT. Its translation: CASRLLNQPQHF.